Listed below are T cell receptor beta chains from one sample, sequenced in a study of early T cells in non-severe SARS-CoV-2 infection. TCRdb processed the 5' RACE reads anew with MiXCR; each CDR3 protein has one entry. The data show 60,000 to 75,000 distinct CDR3 sequences, with about 11% seen just once and more than 5.5% held by the top ten. The sequencing input was whole blood. The receptors come from an adult who was a healthcare worker with PCR-confirmed SARS-CoV-2 infection or an uninfected control (not recorded which). CDR3s include the opening cysteine and the closing phenylalanine or tryptophan. A D gene is named only where the DNA matches it firmly. Clone size is given for some rows only: seen once, a few or many times, or a class if the clone is expanded.

clone size	D gene	V gene	J gene	CDR3 DNA	CDR3 protein
.	.	TRBV11-2	TRBJ2-7	TGTGCCAGCAGCTTAGATGACGGCTACGAGCAGTACTTC	CASSLDDGYEQYF
few	.	TRBV10-3	TRBJ2-4	TGTGCCATCAGTGTGGGACGGTGGGACATTCAGTACTTC	CAISVGRWDIQYF
many	TRBD1	TRBV20-1	TRBJ1-2	TGCAGTGCTATACAGGGGATTTCCTATGGCTACACCTTC	CSAIQGISYGYTF
.	.	TRBV15	TRBJ2-5	TGTGCCACCAGCAGTTTGCAGAGTATAACCCAAGAGACCCAGTACTTC	CATSSLQSITQETQYF
.	.	TRBV6-1	TRBJ1-2	TGTGCCAGCAGTGAAGGCCTACAGGGTATCGGCTACACCTTC	CASSEGLQGIGYTF
.	.	TRBV3-1	TRBJ2-3	TGTGCCAGCAGCAGAGGGAGGGGGGCCGGCACAGATACGCAGTATTTT	CASSRGRGAGTDTQYF
.	.	TRBV3-1	TRBJ2-2	TGTGCCAGCAGCCCCAGGGATAACACCGGGGAGCTGTTTTTT	CASSPRDNTGELFF
many	.	TRBV7-9	TRBJ1-6	TGTGCCAGCAGCCCGACGACTGGGGCGAGCTCCTATAATTCACCCCTCCACTTT	CASSPTTGASSYNSPLHF
.	.	TRBV2	TRBJ2-5	TGTGCCAGCCTCGACCAAGAGACCCAGTACTTC	CASLDQETQYF
many	.	TRBV7-7	TRBJ2-7	TGTGCTAGCAGCCCGGGACTGCGAACCTACGAGCAGTACTTC	CASSPGLRTYEQYF
many	TRBD2	TRBV7-2	TRBJ2-2	TGTGCCAGCAGCCCTCTAGCGGGAGGGCATACCGGGGAGCTGTTTTTT	CASSPLAGGHTGELFF
few	.	TRBV29-1	TRBJ2-5	TGCAGCGTTGTTGGGGGACCTGGGGAGACCCAGTACTTC	CSVVGGPGETQYF
few	TRBD2	TRBV6-2/TRBV6-3	TRBJ2-1	TGTGCCAGCAGTCGCGCCGGGACTAGCGTGTACAATGAGCAGTTCTTC	CASSRAGTSVYNEQFF
many	.	TRBV12-3/TRBV12-4	TRBJ2-4	TGTGCCAGCACTCCGGGATTAGCCAAAAACATTCAGTACTTC	CASTPGLAKNIQYF
.	.	TRBV7-2	TRBJ2-3	TGTGCCAGCAGCTTAGGGTCGTGGTCTAGCACAGATACGCAGTATTTT	CASSLGSWSSTDTQYF
.	TRBD2	TRBV5-1	TRBJ2-3	TGCGCCAGCAGCTCTGGACTAGCGGGAAGGATCGATACGCAGTATTTT	CASSSGLAGRIDTQYF
many	.	TRBV18	TRBJ2-7	TGTGCCAGCTCACCCTATACAGGGTCGGACGAGCAGTACTTC	CASSPYTGSDEQYF
once	.	TRBV6-2/TRBV6-3	TRBJ2-7	TGTGCCAGCAGTTACTCGAAGCTGGATGAGCAGTACTTC	CASSYSKLDEQYF
many	TRBD2	TRBV7-2	TRBJ2-2	TGTGCCAGCAGCTCGGGACTAGCGGGAGTAACCGGGGAGCTGTTTTTT	CASSSGLAGVTGELFF
few	.	TRBV7-9	TRBJ1-2	TGTGCCAGCAGGGTTCGTGACAGCGCCTATGGCTACACCTTC	CASRVRDSAYGYTF
.	TRBD2	TRBV13	TRBJ2-3	TGTGCCAGCAGCTTACGACTAGCGGTGATGTATACGCAGTATTTT	CASSLRLAVMYTQYF
few	.	TRBV7-2	TRBJ2-1	TGTGCCAGCAGCTTAGGTCAGGGAAGGCAGTTCTTC	CASSLGQGRQFF